Each of the 2 T cell receptor beta chains below was sequenced from the same sample in a study of cytomegalovirus exposure and HLA in healthy donors. Vbeta (60) and Jbeta (13) primers were used in the PCR. Here immunoSEQ multiplex PCR was the method, and the copy in TCRdb shows in-frame clones only, minus some. Of approximately 150,000 clones in the sample, more than 60% were seen once. The sequencing sample was made of PBMCs. The receptors originated from a man aged 30-40 years in good health and CMV-seropositive.

The gene calls are TRBV6-5 and TRBJ1-1; a weak D match, TRBD1 (5 bases). V dropped 0 bases and J dropped 0 bases, with 11 bases sitting between them. Looked up from germline, CDR1 is MNHEY and CDR2 is SVGAGI. This CDR3 is 16 amino acids long. The CDR3 DNA reads as TGTGCCAGCAGTTACTCGGCAGGGCTGTTGAACACTGAAGCTTTCTTT. Residues: CASSYSAGLLNTEAFF.

This clone was seen a handful of times. Germline is not matched at one junction end, which may reflect a read error. The V call is TRBV7-7, the J call TRBJ2-3; TRBD2 matches 12 bases. Germline values: CDR1 SSHAT, CDR2 FNYEAQ (reference sequence). This CDR3 contains 16 residues. The CDR3 sequence: CASSAGTSGSTDTQYF. In DNA form, the CDR3 reads TGTGCTAGCAGCGCCGGGACTAGCGGGAGCACAGATACGCAGTATTTT.